The sequence of this T cell receptor (beta chain) was determined in a study of blood T cell repertoires in COVID-19. Across the whole study: Acute-phase and convalescent COVID-19 samples originated in the United States, Italy and Spain. PBMCs, B-cell-depleted T cells, or T cells were the source of the cDNA or gDNA that made up the material.

V was pared by 5 bases and J by 0 bases, with 8 bases of the junction left unmatched. The CDR3 extends over 16 amino acids. Looked up from germline, CDR1 is SGHNT and CDR2 is YYREEE (reference sequence). Original analysis: Estimates of nucleated cell counts were drawn from the amplification of reference gene primers. Repertoires were generated with immunoSEQ multiplex PCR, while TCRdb's copy carries only in-frame clones and drops some. The V and J calls and clone size come from that table; D and trimming were worked out from the DNA. The table records fewer than 130,000 clones, around 85% of them present only once.

The sample was peripheral blood. The sequence came from a man aged 65 to 79 with active or convalescent COVID-19. The rearrangement joins TRBV5-4 to TRBJ1-3, with TRBD1 identical over 7 bases. CDR3 DNA: TGTGCCAGCAGACAAGGGGGCGGTGGCTCTGGAAACACCATATATTTT. Protein product: CASRQGGGGSGNTIYF.